Listed here is a single T cell receptor (beta chain). Its antigen is not identified. The CDR3 loop spans 13 amino acids. Trimming removed 2 bases at V and 1 base at J, with 3 bases between. Assay: immunoSEQ multiplex PCR; the TCRdb copy retains only in-frame clones and omits some. The table includes 89,000 or so clones, approximately 86% detected once. This record comes from a study of T cell responses to AZD1222 COVID-19 vaccine. Findings and limits, study-wide: As reported, nearly half of all spike-specific TCRs target variant regions that are unmutated.

Sequencing was performed on peripheral blood, taken on day 0 of AZD1222 vaccination. V and J are TRBV6-7 and TRBJ1-5; D gene ambiguous. TRBV6-7 is classed as an ORF, of uncertain function. This receptor was taken from an adult in good health. The CDR3 sequence is CASSYDSNQPQHF. CDR3 DNA sequence: TGTGCCAGCAGTTACGACAGCAATCAGCCCCAGCATTTT.